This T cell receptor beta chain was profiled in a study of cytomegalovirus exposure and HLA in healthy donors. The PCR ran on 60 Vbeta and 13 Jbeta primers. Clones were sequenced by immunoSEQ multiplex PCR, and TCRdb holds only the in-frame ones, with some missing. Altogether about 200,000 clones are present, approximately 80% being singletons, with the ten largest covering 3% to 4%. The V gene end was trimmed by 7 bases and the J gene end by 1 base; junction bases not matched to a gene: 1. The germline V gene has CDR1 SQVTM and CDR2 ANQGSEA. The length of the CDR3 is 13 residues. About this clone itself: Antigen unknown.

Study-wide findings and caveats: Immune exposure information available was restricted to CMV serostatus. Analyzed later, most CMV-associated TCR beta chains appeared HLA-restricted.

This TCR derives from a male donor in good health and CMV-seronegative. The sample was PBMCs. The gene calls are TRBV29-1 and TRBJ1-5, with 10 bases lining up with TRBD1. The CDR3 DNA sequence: TGCAGCGCGGGACAGGGGAGCAATCAGCCCCAGCATTTT. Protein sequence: CSAGQGSNQPQHF.